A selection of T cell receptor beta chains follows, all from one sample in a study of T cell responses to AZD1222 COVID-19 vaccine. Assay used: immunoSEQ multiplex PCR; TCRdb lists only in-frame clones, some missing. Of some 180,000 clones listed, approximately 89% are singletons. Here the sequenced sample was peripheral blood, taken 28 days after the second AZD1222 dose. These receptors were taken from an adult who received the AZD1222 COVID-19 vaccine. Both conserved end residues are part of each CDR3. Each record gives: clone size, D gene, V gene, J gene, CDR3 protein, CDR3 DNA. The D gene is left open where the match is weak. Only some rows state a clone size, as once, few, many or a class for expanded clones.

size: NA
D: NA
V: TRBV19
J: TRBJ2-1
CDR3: CASSRTGTEQFF
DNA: TGTGCCAGTAGTAGAACAGGGACTGAGCAGTTCTTC

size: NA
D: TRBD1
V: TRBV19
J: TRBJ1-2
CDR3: CASSRTGDGYTF
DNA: TGTGCCAGTAGTCGGACAGGGGATGGCTACACCTTC

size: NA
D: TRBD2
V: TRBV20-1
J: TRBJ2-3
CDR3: CSASLAAKSTDTQYF
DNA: TGCAGTGCTAGTCTAGCGGCAAAAAGCACAGATACGCAGTATTTT

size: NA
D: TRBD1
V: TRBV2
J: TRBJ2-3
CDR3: CASHDRDRPTDTQYF
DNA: TGTGCCAGCCATGATAGGGACAGGCCCACAGATACGCAGTATTTT

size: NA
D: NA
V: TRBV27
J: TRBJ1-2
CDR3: CASSFAVGYGYTF
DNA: TGTGCCAGCAGTTTTGCGGTCGGCTATGGCTACACCTTC

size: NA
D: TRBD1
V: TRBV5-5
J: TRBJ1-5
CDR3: CASSLLGGQPYQPQHF
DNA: TGTGCCAGCAGCCTACTAGGGGGACAGCCGTACCAGCCCCAGCATTTT

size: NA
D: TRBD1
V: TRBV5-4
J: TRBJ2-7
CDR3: CASSARQGPYEQYF
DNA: TGTGCCAGCAGCGCCCGACAGGGTCCCTACGAGCAGTACTTC

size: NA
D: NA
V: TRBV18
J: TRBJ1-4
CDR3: CASSRGIQDNEKLFF
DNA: TGTGCCAGCTCACGCGGGATCCAGGATAATGAAAAACTGTTTTTT

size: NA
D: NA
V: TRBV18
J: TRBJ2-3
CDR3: CASSLPTGPSTDTQYF
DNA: TGTGCCAGCTCATTGCCGACAGGTCCTAGCACAGATACGCAGTATTTT

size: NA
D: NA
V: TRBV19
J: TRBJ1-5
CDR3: CASSSDQPQHF
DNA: TGTGCCAGTAGTAGTGATCAGCCCCAGCATTTT

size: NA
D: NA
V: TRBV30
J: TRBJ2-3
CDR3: CARHQGNTQYF
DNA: TGTGCCCGCCACCAGGGGAATACGCAGTATTTT

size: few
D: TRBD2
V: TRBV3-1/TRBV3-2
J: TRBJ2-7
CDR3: CASSPTSGRAYEQYF
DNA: TGTGCCAGCAGCCCGACTAGCGGGAGAGCCTACGAGCAGTACTTC

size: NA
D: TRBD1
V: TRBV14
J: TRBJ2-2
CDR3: CASSPQGIGELFF
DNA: TGTGCCAGCAGCCCACAGGGGATCGGGGAGCTGTTTTTT

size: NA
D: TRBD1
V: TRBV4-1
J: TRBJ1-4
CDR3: CASSRDRATNEKLFF
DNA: TGCGCCAGCAGCCGAGACAGGGCAACTAATGAAAAACTGTTTTTT

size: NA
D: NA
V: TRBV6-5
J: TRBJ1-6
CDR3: CASSGVINSPLHF
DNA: TGTGCCAGCAGCGGGGTTATCAATTCACCCCTCCACTTT

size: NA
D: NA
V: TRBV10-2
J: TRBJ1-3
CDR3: CASSESPGGNTIYF
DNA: TGCGCCAGCAGTGAGTCGCCAGGCGGAAACACCATATATTTT

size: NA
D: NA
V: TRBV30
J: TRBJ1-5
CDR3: CAWSGQGNQPQHF
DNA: TGTGCCTGGAGTGGACAGGGCAATCAGCCCCAGCATTTT

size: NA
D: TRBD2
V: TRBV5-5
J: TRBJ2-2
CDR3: CASSRSGRLAGELFF
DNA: TGTGCCAGCAGCCGAAGCGGGAGGCTAGCCGGGGAGCTGTTTTTT